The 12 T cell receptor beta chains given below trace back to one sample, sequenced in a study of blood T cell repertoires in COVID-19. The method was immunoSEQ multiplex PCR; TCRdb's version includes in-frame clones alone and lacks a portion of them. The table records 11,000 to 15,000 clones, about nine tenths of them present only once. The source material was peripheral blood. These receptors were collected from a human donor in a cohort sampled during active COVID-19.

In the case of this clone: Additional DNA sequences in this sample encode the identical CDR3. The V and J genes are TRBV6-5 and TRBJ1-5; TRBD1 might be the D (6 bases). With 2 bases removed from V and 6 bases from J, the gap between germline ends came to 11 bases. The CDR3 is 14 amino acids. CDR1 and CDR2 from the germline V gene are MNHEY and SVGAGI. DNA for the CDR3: TGTGCCAGCAGTTACACAGGGCAGGGTCAGCCCCAGCATTTT. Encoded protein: CASSYTGQGQPQHF.

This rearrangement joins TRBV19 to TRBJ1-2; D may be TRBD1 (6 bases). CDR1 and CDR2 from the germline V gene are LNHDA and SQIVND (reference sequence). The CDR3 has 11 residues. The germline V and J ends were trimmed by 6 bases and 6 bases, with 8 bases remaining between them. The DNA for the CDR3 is TGTGCCAGTAGCTACAGGGATGGCTACACCTTC. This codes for CASSYRDGYTF.

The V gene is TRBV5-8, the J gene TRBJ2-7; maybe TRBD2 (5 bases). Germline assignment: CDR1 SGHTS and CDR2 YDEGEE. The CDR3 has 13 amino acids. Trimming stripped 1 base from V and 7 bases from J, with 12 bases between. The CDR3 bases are TGTGCCAGCAGCTTGACTAGTTCAAGGGAGCAGTACTTC. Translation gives CASSLTSSREQYF.

CDR3 nucleotides: TGCGCCAGCAGTGAGTCGGCGGTCAATCAGCCCCAGCATTTT. This sequence encodes CASSESAVNQPQHF. The rearrangement uses TRBV10-2 and TRBJ1-5, with unresolved D. Germline CDR1 and CDR2: WSHSY and SAAADI. The length of the CDR3 is 14 residues. Trimming took 0 bases from V and 3 from J, leaving 6 bases between them.

The CDR3 DNA reads TGTGCCAGCAGCCGATGGACAGGCCGTTCAAACTATGGCTACACCTTC. It translates to CASSRWTGRSNYGYTF. The rearrangement uses TRBV5-6 and TRBJ1-2; 7 nucleotides match TRBD1. CDR3 length equals 16 residues. Trimming cost V 4 bases and J 2 bases; bases outside gene matches: 11. Germline V gene lookup returns CDR1 SGHDT and CDR2 YYEEEE.

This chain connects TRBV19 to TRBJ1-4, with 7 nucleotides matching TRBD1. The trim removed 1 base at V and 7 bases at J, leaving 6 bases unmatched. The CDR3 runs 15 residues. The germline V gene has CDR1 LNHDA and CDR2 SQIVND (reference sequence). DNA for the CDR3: TGTGCCAGTAGTATAGGGGGACAGTCCGGTGAAAAACTGTTTTTT. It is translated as CASSIGGQSGEKLFF.

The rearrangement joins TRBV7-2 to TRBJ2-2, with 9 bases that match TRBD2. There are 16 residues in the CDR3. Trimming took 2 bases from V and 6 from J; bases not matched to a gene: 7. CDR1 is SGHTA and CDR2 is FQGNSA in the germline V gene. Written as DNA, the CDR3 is TGTGCCAGCAGCTTAATGCGGGCGGGAGGGCCCGGGGAGCTGTTTTTT. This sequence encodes CASSLMRAGGPGELFF. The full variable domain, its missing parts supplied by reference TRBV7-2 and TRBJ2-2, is GAGVSQSPSNKVTEKGKDVELRCDPISGHTALYWYRQSLGQGLEFLIYFQGNSAPDKSGLPSDRFSAERTGGSVSTLTIQRTQQEDSAVYLCASSLMRAGGPGELFFGEGSRLTVL.

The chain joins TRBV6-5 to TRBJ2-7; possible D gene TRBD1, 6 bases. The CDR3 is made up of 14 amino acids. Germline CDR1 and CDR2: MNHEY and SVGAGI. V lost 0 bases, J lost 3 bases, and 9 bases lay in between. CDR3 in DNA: TGTGCCAGCAGTTACTCCCAGGGGCGCTACGAGCAGTACTTC. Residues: CASSYSQGRYEQYF.

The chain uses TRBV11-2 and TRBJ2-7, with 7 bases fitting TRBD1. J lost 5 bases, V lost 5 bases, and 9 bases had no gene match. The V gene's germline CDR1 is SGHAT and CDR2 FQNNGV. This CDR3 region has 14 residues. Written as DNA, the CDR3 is TGTGCCAGCAGCCCACTTACAGGGGTCAACGAGCAGTACTTC. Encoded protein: CASSPLTGVNEQYF.

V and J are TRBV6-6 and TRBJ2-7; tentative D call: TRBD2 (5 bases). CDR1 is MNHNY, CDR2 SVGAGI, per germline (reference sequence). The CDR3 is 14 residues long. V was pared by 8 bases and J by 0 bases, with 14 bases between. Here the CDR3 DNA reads TGTGCCAGCGGTGTGTTGGGGAGCTCCTACGAGCAGTACTTC. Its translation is CASGVLGSSYEQYF.

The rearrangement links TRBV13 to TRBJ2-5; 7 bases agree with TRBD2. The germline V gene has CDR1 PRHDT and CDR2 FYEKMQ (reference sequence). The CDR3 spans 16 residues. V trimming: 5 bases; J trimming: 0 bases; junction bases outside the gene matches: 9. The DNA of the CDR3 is TGTGCCAGCAGCAAGCGGGACTACCAGTACCAAGAGACCCAGTACTTC. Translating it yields CASSKRDYQYQETQYF. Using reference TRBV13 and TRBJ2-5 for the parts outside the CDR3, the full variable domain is AAGVIQSPRHLIKEKRETATLKCYPIPRHDTVYWYQQGPGQDPQFLISFYEKMQSDKGSIPDRFSAQQFSDYHSELNMSSLELGDSALYFCASSKRDYQYQETQYFGPGTRLLVL.

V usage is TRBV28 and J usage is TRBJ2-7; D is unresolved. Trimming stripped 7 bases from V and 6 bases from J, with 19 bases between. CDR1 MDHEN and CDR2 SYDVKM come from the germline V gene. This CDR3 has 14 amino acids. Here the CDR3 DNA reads TGTGCCAGCACCGGTCTGCCCCGGTTTATCGAGCAGTACTTC. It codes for CASTGLPRFIEQYF.